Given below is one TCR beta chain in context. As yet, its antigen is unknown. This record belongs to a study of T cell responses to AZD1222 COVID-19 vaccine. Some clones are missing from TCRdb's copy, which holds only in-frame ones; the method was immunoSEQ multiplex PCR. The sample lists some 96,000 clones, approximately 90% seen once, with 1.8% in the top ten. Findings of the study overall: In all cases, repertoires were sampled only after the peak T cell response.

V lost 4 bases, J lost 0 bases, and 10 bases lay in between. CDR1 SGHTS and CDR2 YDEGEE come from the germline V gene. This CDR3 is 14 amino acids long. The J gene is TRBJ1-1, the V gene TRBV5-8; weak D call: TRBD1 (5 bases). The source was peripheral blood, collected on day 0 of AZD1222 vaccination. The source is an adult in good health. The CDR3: CASSITGMNTEAFF. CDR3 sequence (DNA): TGTGCCAGCAGCATCACAGGTATGAACACTGAAGCTTTCTTT.